This entry lists 11 T cell receptor beta chains sequenced from one sample in a study of shared clonotypes between healthy human individuals. Assay: immunoSEQ multiplex PCR; the TCRdb copy retains only in-frame clones and omits some. The data contain around 1.6 million clones, 95% to 99% of them singletons. The sample comprised naive CD4+ T cells sorted from blood. This sample's subset: CD45RA+ positively selected. The receptors originated from a young man in good health.

This chain uses TRBV5-1 with TRBJ1-1; no clear D. The V end lost 4 bases, the J end lost 4 bases, and 20 bases lay between the germline ends. This CDR3 is built from 16 residues. Germline-derived CDR1 and CDR2 are SGHRS and YFSETQ. The CDR3 sequence is CASSPRLGEGGTEAFF. The CDR3 DNA reads as TGCGCCAGCAGCCCGCGGCTCGGGGAAGGCGGCACTGAAGCTTTCTTT.

V is TRBV10-3 and J is TRBJ2-3, with 9 positions matching TRBD2. CDR3 length: 16 residues. J lost 0 bases, V lost 6 bases, and 7 bases had no gene match. The germline V gene encodes CDR1 ENHRY and CDR2 SYGVKD. The CDR3 bases are TGTGCCATCAGCCAATTCGCGGGAGGGAGCACAGATACGCAGTATTTT. This encodes CAISQFAGGSTDTQYF.

The J gene is TRBJ2-7, the V gene TRBV18, with 12 bases fitting TRBD1. The CDR3 spans 15 residues. Germline CDR1 KGHSH, CDR2 LQKENI. Germline trimming cut 3 bases from V and 7 bases from J; bases unmatched to any gene: 7. The CDR3 is CASSPTGQGAREQYF. Here the CDR3 DNA reads TGTGCCAGCTCACCTACGGGACAGGGGGCGCGGGAGCAGTACTTC.

This chain uses TRBV2 with TRBJ2-7, with D tentatively TRBD2 (6 bases). Germline V gives CDR1 SNHLY, CDR2 FYNNEI. The CDR3 covers 14 residues. The V gene lost 7 bases and the J gene lost 4 bases, with 17 bases spanning the gap. The CDR3 is CASTEGTYKYEQYF. CDR3 nucleotide sequence: TGTGCCAGCACCGAGGGGACTTACAAGTACGAGCAGTACTTC.

The chain carries TRBV7-3 and TRBJ2-3; D is possibly TRBD2 (6 bases). Trimming removed 3 bases at V and 5 bases at J, with 9 bases between. Germline CDR1 reads SGHTA; CDR2 reads FQGTGA. This CDR3 has 13 residues. CDR3 in DNA: TGTGCCAGCAGCTTTTATAGCGGAGATACGCAGTATTTT. This gives the protein CASSFYSGDTQYF.

J is TRBJ2-1 and V is TRBV6-9, with D unclear. The CDR3 extends over 14 amino acids. Germline V CDR1 and CDR2: MNHGY, SVAAGI. Trimming pared 5 bases from V and 9 bases from J, leaving 17 bases between. DNA of the CDR3: TGTGCCAGCAGTAGCGAATCCAGGTACGCTGAGCAGTTCTTC. It translates to CASSSESRYAEQFF.

This chain joins TRBV5-4 and TRBJ2-7, with 10 bases that match TRBD2. The V and J ends lost 0 bases and 6 bases, in that order; junction bases with no gene match: 6. Germline V gene data show CDR1 as SGHNT and CDR2 as YYREEE (reference sequence). The CDR3 contains 15 residues. The CDR3 DNA reads TGTGCCAGCAGCTTGGCCGCTAGCGGGAGATCCGAGCAGTACTTC. Translating it yields CASSLAASGRSEQYF. The entire variable domain, with the rest obtained from reference TRBV5-4 and TRBJ2-7, is as follows: ETGVTQSPTHLIKTRGQQVTLRCSSQSGHNTVSWYQQALGQGPQFIFQYYREEENGRGNFPPRFSGLQFPNYSSELNVNALELDDSALYLCASSLAASGRSEQYFGPGTRLTVT.

The chain employs TRBV21-1 and TRBJ2-7; the table gives TRBD2 as D, unverified against the DNA. TRBV21-1 is described as a pseudogene. CDR3 size: 12 residues. The CDR3 loop reads CASSSRRSEQYF. For the CDR3, the DNA is TGTGCCAGCAGCTCCCGGCGGAGCGAGCAGTACTTC.

The rearrangement links TRBV14 to TRBJ2-2, with 9 bases matching TRBD2. This CDR3 spans 15 amino acids. The V gene end was trimmed by 4 bases and the J gene end by 5 bases; junction bases not matched to a gene: 5. Looked up from germline, CDR1 is SGHDN and CDR2 is FVKESK. CDR3 sequence reads: CASSRKAGGTGELFF. DNA for the CDR3: TGTGCCAGCAGCCGTAAAGCGGGAGGAACCGGGGAGCTGTTTTTT.

This chain's CDR3 is CASTPGQLYTEAFF. In DNA, the CDR3 is TGTGCCAGCACCCCCGGACAGCTTTATACTGAAGCTTTCTTT. This sequence joins TRBV7-9 and TRBJ1-1; a possible D gene is TRBD1 (6 bases). The V end was cut by 7 bases, the J end by 5 bases, with 17 bases between. Germline V gene data show CDR1 as SEHNR and CDR2 as FQNEAQ (reference sequence). This CDR3 has 14 amino acids.

The rearrangement links TRBV30 to TRBJ2-7; 7 bases are shared with TRBD1. V was clipped by 0 bases and J by 2 bases; unmatched bases: 13. The germline gives CDR1 GTSNPN, CDR2 SVGIG (reference sequence). This CDR3 is built from 17 residues. The CDR3 loop reads CAWSVRLGTVNTYEQYF. The CDR3, as DNA: TGTGCCTGGAGTGTACGCTTGGGGACAGTGAATACCTACGAGCAGTACTTC.